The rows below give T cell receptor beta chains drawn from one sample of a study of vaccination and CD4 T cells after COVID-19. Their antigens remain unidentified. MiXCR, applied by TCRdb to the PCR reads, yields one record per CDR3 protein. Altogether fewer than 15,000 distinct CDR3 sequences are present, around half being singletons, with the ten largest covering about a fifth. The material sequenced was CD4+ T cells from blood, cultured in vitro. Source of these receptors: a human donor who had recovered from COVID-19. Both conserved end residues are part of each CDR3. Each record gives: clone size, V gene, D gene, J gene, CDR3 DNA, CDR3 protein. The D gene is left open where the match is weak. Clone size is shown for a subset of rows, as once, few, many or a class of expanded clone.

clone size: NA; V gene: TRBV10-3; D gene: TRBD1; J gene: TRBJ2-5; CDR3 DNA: TGTGCCATCAGTACGGACAGGGGCCGGTTTCAAGAGACCCAGTACTTC; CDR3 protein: CAISTDRGRFQETQYF
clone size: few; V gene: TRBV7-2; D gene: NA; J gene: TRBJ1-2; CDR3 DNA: TGTGCCAGCAGCTTAAGCCTCAGGGGATTATATGGCTACACCTTC; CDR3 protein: CASSLSLRGLYGYTF
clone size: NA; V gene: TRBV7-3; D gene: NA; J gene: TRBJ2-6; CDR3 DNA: TGTGCCAGCAGCTTAGGTAGCTCTGGGGCCAACGTCCTGACTTTC; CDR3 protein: CASSLGSSGANVLTF
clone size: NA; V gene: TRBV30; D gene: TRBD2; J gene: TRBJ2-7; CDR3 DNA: TGTGCCTGGAGTTTACGAGCGGGAGGGACCTACGAGCAGTACTTC; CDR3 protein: CAWSLRAGGTYEQYF
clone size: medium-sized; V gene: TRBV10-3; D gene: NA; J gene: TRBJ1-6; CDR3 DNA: TGTGCCATCAGTCAACCGGGACCAGGAAATTCACCCCTCCACTTT; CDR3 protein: CAISQPGPGNSPLHF
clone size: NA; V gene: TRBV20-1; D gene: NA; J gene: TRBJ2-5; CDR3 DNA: TGCAGTGCTAGAGACCCAGGACTGGGGAAGGAGACCCAGTACTTC; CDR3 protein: CSARDPGLGKETQYF
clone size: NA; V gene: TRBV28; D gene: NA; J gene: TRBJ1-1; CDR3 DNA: TGTGCCAGCAGTTTCCTCTCTGAAGCTTTCTTT; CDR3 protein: CASSFLSEAFF
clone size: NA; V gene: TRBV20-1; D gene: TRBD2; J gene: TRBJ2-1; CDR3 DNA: TGCAGTGCTAGAGAACCGACTAGCGGGAGAGCCTACAATGAGCAGTTCTTC; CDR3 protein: CSAREPTSGRAYNEQFF
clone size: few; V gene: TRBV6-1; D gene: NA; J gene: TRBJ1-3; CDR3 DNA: TGTGCCAGCAGAAATGGCGGTGGAAACACCATATATTTT; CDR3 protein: CASRNGGGNTIYF
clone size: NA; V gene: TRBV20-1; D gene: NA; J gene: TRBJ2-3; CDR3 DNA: TGCAGTGCCCCCCGGACAGAAACAGATACGCAGTATTTT; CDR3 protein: CSAPRTETDTQYF
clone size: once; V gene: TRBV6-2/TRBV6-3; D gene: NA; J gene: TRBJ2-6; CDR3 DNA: TGTGCCAGCAGTTACCCCCCCAGGACTGGGGCCAACGTCCTGACTTTC; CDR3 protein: CASSYPPRTGANVLTF
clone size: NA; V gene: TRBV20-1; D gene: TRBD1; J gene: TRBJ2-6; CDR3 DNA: TGCAGTGCGGGCAGGGGGTCTGGGGCCAACGTCCTGACTTTC; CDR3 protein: CSAGRGSGANVLTF
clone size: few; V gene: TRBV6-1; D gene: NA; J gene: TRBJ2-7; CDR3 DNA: TGTGCCAGCAGTGAGGGGGGCACATCCTACGAGCAGTACTTC; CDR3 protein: CASSEGGTSYEQYF
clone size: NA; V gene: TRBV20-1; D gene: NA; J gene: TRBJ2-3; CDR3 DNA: TGCAGTGCTATTGTGGGTCGCACAGATACGCAGTATTTT; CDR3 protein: CSAIVGRTDTQYF
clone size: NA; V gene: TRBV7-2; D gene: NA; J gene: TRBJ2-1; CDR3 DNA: TGTGCCAGCAGCTTAGTAGCTTCGGGAGCTTACAATGAGCAGTTCTTC; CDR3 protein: CASSLVASGAYNEQFF
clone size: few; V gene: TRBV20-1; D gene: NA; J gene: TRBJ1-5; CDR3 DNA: TGCAGTGCTAGCAATCCCAGGGCAAGCAATCAGCCCCAGCATTTT; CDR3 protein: CSASNPRASNQPQHF
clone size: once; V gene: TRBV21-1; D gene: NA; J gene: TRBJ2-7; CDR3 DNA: TGTGCCAGCAGCAAAGTAGGGGGAGGTCACAGGGCATCCTACGAGCAGTACTTC; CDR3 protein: CASSKVGGGHRASYEQYF
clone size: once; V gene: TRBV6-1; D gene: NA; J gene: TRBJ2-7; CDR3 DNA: TGTGCCGCACGGGGGAGATACGAGCAGTACTTC; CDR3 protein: CAARGRYEQYF
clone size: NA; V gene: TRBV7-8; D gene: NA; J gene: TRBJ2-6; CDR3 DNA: TGTGCCAGCAGCGTCCCGGGGCTGGATTTCTCTGGGGCCAACGTCCTGACTTTC; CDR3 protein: CASSVPGLDFSGANVLTF
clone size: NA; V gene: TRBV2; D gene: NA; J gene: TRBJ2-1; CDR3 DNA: TGTGCCACCATGCCGAGGGCGGTAGACAATGAGCAGTTCTTC; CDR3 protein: CATMPRAVDNEQFF
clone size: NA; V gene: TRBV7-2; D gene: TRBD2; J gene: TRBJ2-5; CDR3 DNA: TGTGCCAGCAGCAATCGACTAGCGGGAGGGGTGGGGACCCAGTACTTC; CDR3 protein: CASSNRLAGGVGTQYF
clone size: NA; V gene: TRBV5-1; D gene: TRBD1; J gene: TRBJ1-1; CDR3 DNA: TGCGCCAGCAGCCTACGGACAGGGGGGACTGAAGCTTTCTTT; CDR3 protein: CASSLRTGGTEAFF
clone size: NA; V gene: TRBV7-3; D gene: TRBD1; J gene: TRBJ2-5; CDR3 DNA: TGTGCCAGCAGCCGCGGGACAGGGTACCAAGAGACCCAGTACTTC; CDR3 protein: CASSRGTGYQETQYF
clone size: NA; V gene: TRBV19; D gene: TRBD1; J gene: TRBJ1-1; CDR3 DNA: TGTGCCAGCGTGGACAGGAGGGGAAACACTGAAGCTTTCTTT; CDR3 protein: CASVDRRGNTEAFF
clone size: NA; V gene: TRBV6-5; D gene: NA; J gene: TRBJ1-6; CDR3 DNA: TGTGCCAGCAGTTACTCGACCCCTACGGAGTCACCCCTCCACTTT; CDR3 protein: CASSYSTPTESPLHF
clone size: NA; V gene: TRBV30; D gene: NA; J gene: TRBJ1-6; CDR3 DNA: TGTGCCTGGAGTGCCCTTCGGACCCCCGTTGGGTCACCCCTCCACTTT; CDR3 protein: CAWSALRTPVGSPLHF
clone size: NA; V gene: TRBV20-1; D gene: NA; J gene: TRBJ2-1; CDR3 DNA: TGCAGTGCTAGAGCTAGAAACTTAATCGACAATGAGCAGTTCTTC; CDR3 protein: CSARARNLIDNEQFF
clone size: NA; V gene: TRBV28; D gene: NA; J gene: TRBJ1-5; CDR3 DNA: TGTGCCAGCAGTCCTACCCTGGACAGCTTTAGCAATCAGCCCCAGCATTTT; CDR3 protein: CASSPTLDSFSNQPQHF
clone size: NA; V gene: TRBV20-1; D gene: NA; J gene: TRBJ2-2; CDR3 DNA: TGCAGTGCTAGGACGCTGGGTAGCCGGGACACCGGGGAGCTGTTTTTT; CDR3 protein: CSARTLGSRDTGELFF
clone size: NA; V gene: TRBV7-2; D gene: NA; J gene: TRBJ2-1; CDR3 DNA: TGTGCCAGCAGCACCCATTTCGCCTCCTACAATGAGCAGTTCTTC; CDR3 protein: CASSTHFASYNEQFF
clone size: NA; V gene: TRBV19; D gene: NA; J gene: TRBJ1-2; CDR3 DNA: TGTGCCAGTAAAGCTCGGATAGCATACTACTATGGCTACACCTTC; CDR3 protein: CASKARIAYYYGYTF
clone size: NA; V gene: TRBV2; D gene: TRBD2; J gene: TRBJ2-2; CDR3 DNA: TGTGCCAGCAGTGGGACTAGCGGGTTTATGTTTAACACCGGGGAGCTGTTTTTT; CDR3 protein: CASSGTSGFMFNTGELFF
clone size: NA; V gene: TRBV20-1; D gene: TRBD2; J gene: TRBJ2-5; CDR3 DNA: TGCAGTGCTAGAGATTTCAGCGGGAGGGGGCCCCAGCAAATTAAGACCCAGTACTTC; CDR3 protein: CSARDFSGRGPQQIKTQYF
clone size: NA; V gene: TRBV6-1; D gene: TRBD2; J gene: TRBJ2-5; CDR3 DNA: TGTGCCAGCATGGATAGCGGGACTTTTGAGACCCAGTACTTC; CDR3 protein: CASMDSGTFETQYF
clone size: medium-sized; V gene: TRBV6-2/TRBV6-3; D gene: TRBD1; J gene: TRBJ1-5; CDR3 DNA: TGTGCCAGCAGTTGGGGGACAGATAGCAATCAGCCCCAGCATTTT; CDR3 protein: CASSWGTDSNQPQHF
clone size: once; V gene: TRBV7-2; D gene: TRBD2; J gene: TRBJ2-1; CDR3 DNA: TGTGCCAGCAGCTTGGACTTGGGCGGGAGGGCCACCCCCAATGAGCAGTTCTTC; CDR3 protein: CASSLDLGGRATPNEQFF
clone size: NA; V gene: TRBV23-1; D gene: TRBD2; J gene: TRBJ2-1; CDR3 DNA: TGCGCCAGCAGTCAACCGGGACTAGCTTCCCACAATGAGCAGTTCTTC; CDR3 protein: CASSQPGLASHNEQFF
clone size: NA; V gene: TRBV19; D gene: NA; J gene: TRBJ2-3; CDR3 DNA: TGTGCCAGTAGTGTGGGGGTGGGAGATACGCAGTATTTT; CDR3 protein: CASSVGVGDTQYF
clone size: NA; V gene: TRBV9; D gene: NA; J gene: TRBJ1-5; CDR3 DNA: TGTGCCAGCAGCGTAGGCGGGGAGGGGAGTCAGCCCCAGCATTTT; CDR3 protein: CASSVGGEGSQPQHF
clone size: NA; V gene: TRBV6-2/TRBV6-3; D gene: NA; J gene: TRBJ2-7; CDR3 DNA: TGTGCCAGCAGCTTTGGAGCGACAACATCATACGAGCAGTACTTC; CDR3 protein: CASSFGATTSYEQYF
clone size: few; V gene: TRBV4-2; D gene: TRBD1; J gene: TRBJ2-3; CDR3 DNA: TGTGCCAGCAGCCAGGAGGCTCGAGGCGGGACAGGGGCTCGAGATACGCAGTATTTT; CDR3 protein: CASSQEARGGTGARDTQYF
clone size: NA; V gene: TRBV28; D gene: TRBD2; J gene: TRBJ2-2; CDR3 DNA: TGTGCCAGCAGTTTTACGGGTCTAGCGGGGAACACCGGGGAGCTGTTTTTT; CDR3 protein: CASSFTGLAGNTGELFF
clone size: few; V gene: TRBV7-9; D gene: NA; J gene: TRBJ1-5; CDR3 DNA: TGTGCCAGCAGCTTAGTTTCCGGGGCGGTAGATAATCAGCCCCAGCATTTT; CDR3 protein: CASSLVSGAVDNQPQHF
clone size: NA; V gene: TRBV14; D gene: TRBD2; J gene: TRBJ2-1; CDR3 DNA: TGTGCCAGCAGCCAGATTGGCGGGAGGGCCGAGCGGGATGAGCAGTTCTTC; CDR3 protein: CASSQIGGRAERDEQFF
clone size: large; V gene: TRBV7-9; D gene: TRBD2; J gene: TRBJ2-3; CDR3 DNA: TGTGCCAGCAGCTGGAGTTTAGCGGGAGCCTCAGATACGCAGTATTTT; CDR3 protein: CASSWSLAGASDTQYF
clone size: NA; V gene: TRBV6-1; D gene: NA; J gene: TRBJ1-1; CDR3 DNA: TGTGCCAGCAGACTTCCGGGCCCAACCCCGGAGGCTTTCTTT; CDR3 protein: CASRLPGPTPEAFF
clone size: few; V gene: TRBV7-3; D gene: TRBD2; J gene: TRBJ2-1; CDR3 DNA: TGTGCCAGCAGCAGCGGGATAGTTAGTGAGCAGTTCTTC; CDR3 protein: CASSSGIVSEQFF
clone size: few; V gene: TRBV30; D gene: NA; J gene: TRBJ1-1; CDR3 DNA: TGTGCCTGGAGTAGGGTTTGGGTAGCTTTCTTT; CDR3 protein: CAWSRVWVAFF
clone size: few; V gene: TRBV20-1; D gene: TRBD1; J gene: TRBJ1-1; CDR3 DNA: TGCAGTGCTACGGACAGGATAAGGGGAGCTTTCTTT; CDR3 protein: CSATDRIRGAFF